Listed below are T cell receptor beta chains from one sample, sequenced in a study of blood T cell repertoires in COVID-19. Sequencing was performed with immunoSEQ multiplex PCR; in TCRdb, only in-frame clones are kept and a portion is missing. The profile shows hundreds of thousands of clones, 83% of them singletons. The material sequenced was peripheral blood. Source of these receptors: a woman in her 30s with COVID-19, enrolled during active disease. Each CDR3 is given with its conserved first and last residue. D genes are given only for firm matches. A clone size is listed for some rows: how often the clone was seen (once, few, many), or a class if it is expanded.

length,J,D,V,size,DNA,CDR3
14,TRBJ2-5,-,TRBV5-1,-,TGCGCCAGCAGCCCGAGGACAGGAGGGGAGACCCAGTACTTC,CASSPRTGGETQYF
15,TRBJ2-1,-,TRBV2,-,TGTGCCAGCAGTGAAGAGAGGAGCTCCTACAATGAGCAGTTCTTC,CASSEERSSYNEQFF
14,TRBJ1-1,-,TRBV24-1,-,TGTGCCACCAGTGACCGGGGAGAACGTTCCGAAGCTTTCTTT,CATSDRGERSEAFF
17,TRBJ2-1,TRBD1,TRBV15,-,TGTGCCACCAGCAGAGATGTCCCGGGACAGGGCTACAATGAGCAGTTCTTC,CATSRDVPGQGYNEQFF
18,TRBJ2-2,TRBD2,TRBV3-1/TRBV3-2,-,TGTGCCAGCAGCCAAGTAGGGACTAGCGGGGGCCACACCGGGGAGCTGTTTTTT,CASSQVGTSGGHTGELFF
16,TRBJ1-6,-,TRBV11-2,once,TGTGCCAGCAGCTTAGAGGGCCTCGCCATTAATTCACCCCTCCACTTT,CASSLEGLAINSPLHF
15,TRBJ1-2,TRBD1,TRBV4-3,-,TGCGCCAGCAGCCAAGATCAGAGGACAGGGGACGGCTACACCTTC,CASSQDQRTGDGYTF
15,TRBJ1-2,TRBD1,TRBV4-1,many,TGCGCCAGCAGCTTGGGACAGGGGGGAAACTATGGCTACACCTTC,CASSLGQGGNYGYTF
13,TRBJ2-3,-,TRBV29-1,-,TGCAGCGTTGGGGCCCTAGCCACAGATACGCAGTATTTT,CSVGALATDTQYF
15,TRBJ2-7,TRBD2,TRBV5-1,-,TGCGCCAGCAGCCCGGTCGGGACTAGCGGGTACGAGCAGTACTTC,CASSPVGTSGYEQYF
14,TRBJ2-1,-,TRBV6-2/TRBV6-3,once,TGTGCCAGCAGTTACTCGGGCAGAGACAATGAGCAGTTCTTC,CASSYSGRDNEQFF
11,TRBJ2-7,-,TRBV29-1,-,TGCAGCGTTGATACTAGCTACGAGCAGTACTTC,CSVDTSYEQYF
14,TRBJ1-1,TRBD1,TRBV7-9,-,TGTGCCAGCAGCCTCTCAATAGGACAGGGTGAAGCTTTCTTT,CASSLSIGQGEAFF
23,TRBJ1-6,TRBD1,TRBV9,-,TGTGCCAGCAGCGTCGGGGAGGGTGGGACAGGGTATTCTTACGGCTCCTATAATTCACCCCTCCACTTT,CASSVGEGGTGYSYGSYNSPLHF
13,TRBJ2-2,-,TRBV7-9,-,TGTGCCAGCAGCGGGCCGAACACCGGGGAGCTGTTTTTT,CASSGPNTGELFF
15,TRBJ2-7,-,TRBV25-1,once,TGTGCCAGCAGTGACATAAGGGGCGGAGGGTACGAGCAGTACTTC,CASSDIRGGGYEQYF
15,TRBJ2-1,TRBD2,TRBV7-6,-,TGTGCCAGCAGCTTAGGGGCGGGAGGGGTCAATGAGCAGTTCTTC,CASSLGAGGVNEQFF
15,TRBJ1-3,TRBD1,TRBV7-2,-,TGTGCCAGCAGCTTAGGACAGGGAACTGGAAACACCATATATTTT,CASSLGQGTGNTIYF
15,TRBJ1-5,TRBD1,TRBV19,-,TGTGCCAGTAGTATGACAGGGGGCGGCAATCAGCCCCAGCATTTT,CASSMTGGGNQPQHF
15,TRBJ2-2,-,TRBV14,-,TGTGCCAGCAGTCGACAGTTTATGAACACCGGGGAGCTGTTTTTT,CASSRQFMNTGELFF
15,TRBJ1-2,-,TRBV9,-,TGTGCCAGCAGCGCCACAGGTCGATCTAACTATGGCTACACCTTC,CASSATGRSNYGYTF
16,TRBJ1-2,TRBD1,TRBV19,-,TGTGCCAGTGTCCGGACAGGAAACCCTTCTAACTATGGCTACACCTTC,CASVRTGNPSNYGYTF
16,TRBJ2-7,TRBD1,TRBV2,-,TGTGCCAGCAGTGAAGTGGTGACAGGGGTGGGATACGAGCAGTACTTC,CASSEVVTGVGYEQYF
15,TRBJ1-1,-,TRBV5-4,-,TGTGCCAGCAGCGACGCCCGACAGGCGAACACTGAAGCTTTCTTT,CASSDARQANTEAFF
15,TRBJ1-4,-,TRBV4-1,once,TGCGCCAGCAGCCAAGAGAGGTCCAGGGTGGAAAAACTGTTTTTT,CASSQERSRVEKLFF